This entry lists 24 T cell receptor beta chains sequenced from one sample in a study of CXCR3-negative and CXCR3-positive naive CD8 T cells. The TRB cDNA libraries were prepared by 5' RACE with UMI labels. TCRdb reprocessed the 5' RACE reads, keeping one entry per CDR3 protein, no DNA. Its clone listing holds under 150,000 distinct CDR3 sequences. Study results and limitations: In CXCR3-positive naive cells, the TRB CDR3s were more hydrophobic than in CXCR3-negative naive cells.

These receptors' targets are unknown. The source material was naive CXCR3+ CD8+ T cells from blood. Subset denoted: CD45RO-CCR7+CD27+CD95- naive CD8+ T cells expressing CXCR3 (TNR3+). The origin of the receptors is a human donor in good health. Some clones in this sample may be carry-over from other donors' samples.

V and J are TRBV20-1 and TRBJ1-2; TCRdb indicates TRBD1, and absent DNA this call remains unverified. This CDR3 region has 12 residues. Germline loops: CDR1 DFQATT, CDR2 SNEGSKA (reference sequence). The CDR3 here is CSIDRGNYGYTF.

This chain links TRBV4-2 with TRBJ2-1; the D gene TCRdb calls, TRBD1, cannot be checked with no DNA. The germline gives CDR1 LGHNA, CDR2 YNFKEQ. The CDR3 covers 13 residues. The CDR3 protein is CASSQEPGNEQFF.

This CDR3 reads CSVEEGGSADTQYF. The chain combines TRBV29-1 with TRBJ2-3; the TCRdb D gene call, TRBD2, has no DNA to confirm it. This CDR3 spans 14 amino acids. Germline loops: CDR1 SQVTM, CDR2 ANQGSEA.

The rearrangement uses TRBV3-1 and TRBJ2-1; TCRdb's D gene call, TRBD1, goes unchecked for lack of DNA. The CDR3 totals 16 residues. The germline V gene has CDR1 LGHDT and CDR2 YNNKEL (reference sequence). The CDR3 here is CASSQESEYSGNEQFF.

CDR3 region: CASTPYSSSYNEQFF. The V and J genes are TRBV6-5 and TRBJ2-1. The CDR3 runs to 15 residues. Germline V gene sequence: CDR1 MNHEY, CDR2 SVGAGI.

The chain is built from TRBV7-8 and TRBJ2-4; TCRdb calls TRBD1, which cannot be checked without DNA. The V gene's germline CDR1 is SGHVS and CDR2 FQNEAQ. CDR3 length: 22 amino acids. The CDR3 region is CASSRPHHLNRERDWGKNIQYF. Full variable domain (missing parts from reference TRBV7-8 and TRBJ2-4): GAGVSQSPRYKVAKRGQDVALRCDPISGHVSLFWYQQALGQGPEFLTYFQNEAQLDKSGLPSDRFFAERPEGSVSTLKIQRTQQEDSAVYLCASSRPHHLNRERDWGKNIQYFGAGTRLSVL.

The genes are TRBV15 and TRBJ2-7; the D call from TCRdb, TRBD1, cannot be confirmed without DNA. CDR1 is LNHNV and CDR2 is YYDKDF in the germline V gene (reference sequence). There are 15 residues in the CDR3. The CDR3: CATSRRPGQIYEQYF.

The CDR3 loop is CASSPDKGGSNQPQHF. The V gene is TRBV7-3, the J gene TRBJ1-5. Germline CDR1 reads SGHTA; CDR2 reads FQGTGA. The CDR3 is 16 residues long.

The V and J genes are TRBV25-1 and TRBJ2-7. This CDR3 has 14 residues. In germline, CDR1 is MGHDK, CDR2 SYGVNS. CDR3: CASSLAGGFYEQYF.

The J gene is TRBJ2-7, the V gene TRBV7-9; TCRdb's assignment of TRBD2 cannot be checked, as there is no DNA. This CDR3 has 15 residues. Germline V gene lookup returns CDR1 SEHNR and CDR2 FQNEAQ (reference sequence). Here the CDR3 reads CASSLDPPDLYEQYF.

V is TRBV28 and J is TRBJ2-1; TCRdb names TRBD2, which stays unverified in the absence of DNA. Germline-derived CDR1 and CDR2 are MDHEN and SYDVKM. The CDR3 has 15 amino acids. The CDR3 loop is CASSLGLAETGEQFF.

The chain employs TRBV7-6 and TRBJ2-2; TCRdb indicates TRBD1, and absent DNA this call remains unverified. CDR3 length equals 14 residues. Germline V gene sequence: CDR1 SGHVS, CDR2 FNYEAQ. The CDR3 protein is CASSLAGSGGELFF. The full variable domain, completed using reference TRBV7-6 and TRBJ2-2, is GAGVSQSPRYKVTKRGQDVALRCDPISGHVSLYWYRQALGQGPEFLTYFNYEAQQDKSGLPNDRFSAERPEGSISTLTIQRTEQRDSAMYRCASSLAGSGGELFFGEGSRLTVL.

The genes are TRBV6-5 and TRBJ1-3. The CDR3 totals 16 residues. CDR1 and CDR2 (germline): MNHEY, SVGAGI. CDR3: CASRPPIPVSGNTIYF.

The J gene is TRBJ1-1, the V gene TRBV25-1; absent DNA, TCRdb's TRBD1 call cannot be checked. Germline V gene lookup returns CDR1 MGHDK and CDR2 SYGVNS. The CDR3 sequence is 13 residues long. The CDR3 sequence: CASRTGNAFEAFF.

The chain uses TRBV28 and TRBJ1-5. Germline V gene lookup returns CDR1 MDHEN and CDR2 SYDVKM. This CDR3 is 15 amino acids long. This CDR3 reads CASSLMGYSNQPQHF.

This chain's CDR3 is CASSYRGQNEQYF. V and J are TRBV28 and TRBJ2-7; the TCRdb call, TRBD1, lacks DNA for checking. This CDR3 is 13 amino acids long. Looked up from germline, CDR1 is MDHEN and CDR2 is SYDVKM.

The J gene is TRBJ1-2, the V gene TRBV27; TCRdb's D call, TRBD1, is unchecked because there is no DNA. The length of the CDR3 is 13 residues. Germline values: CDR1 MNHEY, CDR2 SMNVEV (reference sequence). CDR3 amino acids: CASSSGGGAGYTF.

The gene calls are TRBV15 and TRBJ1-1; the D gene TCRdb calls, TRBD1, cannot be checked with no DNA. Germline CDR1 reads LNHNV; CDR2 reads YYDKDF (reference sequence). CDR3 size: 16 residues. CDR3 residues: CATSRDGAGLGTEAFF.

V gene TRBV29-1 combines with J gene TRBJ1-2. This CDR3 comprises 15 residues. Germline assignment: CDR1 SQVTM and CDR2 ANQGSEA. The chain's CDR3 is CSVGPGPRSDYGYTF.

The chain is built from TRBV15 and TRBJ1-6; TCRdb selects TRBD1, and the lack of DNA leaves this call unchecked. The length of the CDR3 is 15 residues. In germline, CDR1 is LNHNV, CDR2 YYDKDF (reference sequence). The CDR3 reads CATSRGGDYNSPLHF.

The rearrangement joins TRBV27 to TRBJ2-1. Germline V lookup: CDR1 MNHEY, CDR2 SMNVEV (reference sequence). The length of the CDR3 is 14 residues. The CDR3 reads CASSLGNWDNEQFF.

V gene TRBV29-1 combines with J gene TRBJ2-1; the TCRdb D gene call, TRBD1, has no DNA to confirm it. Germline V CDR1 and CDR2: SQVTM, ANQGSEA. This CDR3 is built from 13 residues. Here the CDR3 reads CSSRDRLIGEQFF.

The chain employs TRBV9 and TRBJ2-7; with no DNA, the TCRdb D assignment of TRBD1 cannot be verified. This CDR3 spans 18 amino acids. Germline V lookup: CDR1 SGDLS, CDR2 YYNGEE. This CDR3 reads CASSVAPGLGQGPYEQYF.

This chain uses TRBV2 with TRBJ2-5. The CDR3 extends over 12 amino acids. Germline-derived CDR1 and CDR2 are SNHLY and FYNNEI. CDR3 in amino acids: CASRAQEETQYF.